The 29 T cell receptor beta chains reported below all come from one sample, sequenced in a study of T cells in Graves' hyperthyroidism and ophthalmopathy. Amplified TCR beta CDR3 regions came from RNA transcripts. With the HTBI primer set, the TCR CDR3 went through a first round of RT-PCR. TCRdb recomputed calls from the multiplex PCR reads with MiXCR, one row per CDR3 protein. The sample has roughly 260,000 distinct CDR3 sequences; about 14% are singletons. The sequenced material came from blood. Every receptor here comes from a woman in her 40s with Graves' hyperthyroidism that later progressed to Graves' ophthalmopathy.

The chain joins TRBV3-1 to TRBJ2-5, with a possible D match to TRBD2 (7 bases). Trimming pared 3 bases from V and 7 bases from J, leaving 15 bases between. The CDR3 contains 14 residues. From germline, CDR1 is LGHDT and CDR2 YNNKEL (reference sequence). CDR3 nucleotides: TGTGCCAGCAGCCATCCGAAGGGGGGGGGGACCCAGTACTTC. It translates to CASSHPKGGGTQYF.

In its sample, this clonotype was seen many times. The chain couples TRBV11-2 to TRBJ2-1, with 7 nucleotides matching TRBD2. The V gene's germline CDR1 is SGHAT and CDR2 FQNNGV. The CDR3 runs 14 residues. J was trimmed by 8 bases and V by 7 bases; bases with no gene match: 11. The CDR3: CASTSASGADEQFF. CDR3 nucleotides: TGTGCCAGCACCTCGGCTAGCGGAGCCGATGAGCAGTTCTTC.

Many counts were recorded for this clonotype. The chain couples TRBV3-1 to TRBJ2-4; D ambiguous. Deletions cut 3 bases from V and 8 bases from J, with 5 bases between. The CDR3 length is 11 residues. In germline, CDR1 is LGHDT, CDR2 YNNKEL (reference sequence). This CDR3 is CASSHLDIQYF. The CDR3 nucleotides read TGTGCCAGCAGCCACCTGGACATTCAGTACTTC.

Ten or more counts support this clonotype. The chain combines TRBV6-1 with TRBJ1-3; D unresolved. The CDR3 covers 14 residues. V was cut by 5 bases and J by 1 base, with 9 bases left in between. Germline V lookup: CDR1 MNHNS, CDR2 SASEGT. The CDR3 sequence: CASSSPFSGNTIYF. The DNA of the CDR3 is TGTGCCAGCAGTTCTCCCTTTTCTGGAAACACCATATATTTT.

This clonotype was detected a few times. This chain uses TRBV5-6 with TRBJ2-7, with TRBD2 as a possible D gene (6 bases). V was clipped by 4 bases and J by 4 bases, with 18 bases between them. This CDR3 is 15 amino acids long. Germline V lookup: CDR1 SGHDT, CDR2 YYEEEE. DNA of the CDR3: TGTGCCAGCAGCCAACCAGGGAGTGGGGGGTACGAGCAGTACTTC. Its protein product is CASSQPGSGGYEQYF.

This clonotype was recorded at least ten times. The chain recombines TRBV20-1 with TRBJ2-3, with 7 bases identical to TRBD2. Germline lookup yields CDR1 DFQATT and CDR2 SNEGSKA (reference sequence). The CDR3 consists of 14 residues. Germline trimming cut 1 base from V and 0 bases from J; bases unmatched to any gene: 1. The CDR3 DNA reads as TGCAGTGCTAGAGGCGGGAGAAGCACAGATACGCAGTATTTT. It encodes CSARGGRSTDTQYF.

The chain is built from TRBV27 and TRBJ2-1; D perhaps matches TRBD2 (6 bases). Trimming cost V 5 bases and J 4 bases, with 21 bases left between them. The CDR3 sequence is 17 residues long. In germline, CDR1 is MNHEY, CDR2 SMNVEV (reference sequence). The CDR3 reads CASSEHHRDSIYNEQFF. The CDR3 DNA follows: TGTGCCAGCAGTGAACACCACCGGGACTCAATTTACAATGAGCAGTTCTTC.

The V gene is TRBV2, the J gene TRBJ1-4; D is undetermined. CDR1 and CDR2 (germline): SNHLY, FYNNEI. With 6 bases removed from V and 7 bases from J, the gap between germline ends came to 18 bases. The CDR3 is 15 residues long. CDR3 loop: CASSVGPGMGEKLFF. Here the CDR3 DNA reads TGTGCCAGCAGCGTAGGGCCGGGAATGGGTGAAAAACTGTTTTTT.

This clonotype was observed many times. The chain uses TRBV28 and TRBJ2-1; maybe TRBD2 (7 bases). CDR3 size: 15 residues. V was cut by 5 bases and J by 5 bases, with 16 bases left in between. CDR1 and CDR2 from the germline V gene are MDHEN and SYDVKM. The CDR3 reads CASSTLARGDNEQFF. The DNA for the CDR3 is TGTGCCAGCAGTACACTAGCGAGGGGGGACAATGAGCAGTTCTTC.

This clonotype was counted at least ten times. The V call is TRBV20-1, the J call TRBJ2-7, with 10 bases matching TRBD2. The CDR3 consists of 17 residues. Losses at the gene ends were 0 bases for V and 4 bases for J; bases not matched to a gene: 12. Germline V gene data show CDR1 as DFQATT and CDR2 as SNEGSKA (reference sequence). The CDR3 is CSARDPSGRGRGYEQYF. The CDR3 coding sequence is TGCAGTGCTAGAGATCCCAGCGGGAGGGGTAGAGGATACGAGCAGTACTTC.

This clonotype has ten or more counts. V is TRBV5-1 and J is TRBJ2-3; maybe TRBD1 (5 bases). The ends were cut back, 0 bases at V and 6 bases at J, with 17 bases in the middle. This CDR3 comprises 16 residues. CDR1 and CDR2 (germline): SGHRS, YFSETQ. The CDR3 loop reads CASSLGQLARSDTQYF. CDR3 in DNA: TGCGCCAGCAGCTTGGGACAGCTGGCCAGGTCCGATACGCAGTATTTT.

This clonotype has ten or more counts. V usage is TRBV11-2 and J usage is TRBJ2-1; D perhaps matches TRBD1 (6 bases). Germline V gene data show CDR1 as SGHAT and CDR2 as FQNNGV. The V and J ends lost 1 base and 1 base respectively, with 8 bases between them. The CDR3 covers 15 residues. The CDR3 here is CASSLAGESYNEQFF. CDR3 bases: TGTGCCAGCAGCTTAGCAGGGGAGTCCTACAATGAGCAGTTCTTC.

Ten or more counts support this clonotype. This chain joins TRBV24-1 and TRBJ2-2, with D uncertain. Germline V gives CDR1 KGHDR, CDR2 SFDVKD. The CDR3 length is 15 residues. Trimming left V 4 bases short and J 3 bases short, with 11 bases between. The CDR3 reads CATSDLGRDTGELFF. CDR3 DNA sequence: TGTGCCACCAGTGACCTCGGACGGGACACCGGGGAGCTGTTTTTT.

This clonotype was seen many times. The chain joins TRBV9 to TRBJ2-7; perhaps TRBD1 as D (5 bases). CDR1 SGDLS and CDR2 YYNGEE come from the germline V gene. The V and J ends lost 0 bases and 2 bases respectively, with 9 bases between them. This CDR3 is built from 14 residues. CDR3 protein: CASSVEPGTYEQYF. The CDR3, as DNA: TGTGCCAGCAGCGTAGAGCCAGGGACCTACGAGCAGTACTTC.

This clonotype was recorded at least ten times. V usage is TRBV28 and J usage is TRBJ1-4; 7 bases align to TRBD1. CDR1 and CDR2 from the germline V gene are MDHEN and SYDVKM. The CDR3 has 14 residues. Trimming removed 2 bases from V and 8 bases from J; junction bases left unmatched: 5. Here the CDR3 reads CASSLTGVVEKLFF. DNA for the CDR3: TGTGCCAGCAGTTTAACAGGGGTGGTCGAAAAACTGTTTTTT.

The rearrangement joins TRBV4-1 to TRBJ1-5; D is ambiguous. The V gene lost 0 bases and the J gene lost 0 bases, with 15 bases spanning the gap. Germline-derived CDR1 and CDR2 are MGHRA and YSYEKL. The CDR3 runs to 18 residues. In DNA form, the CDR3 reads TGCGCCAGCAGCCAAGATCCAATAGAACAATATAGCAATCAGCCCCAGCATTTT. Translating gives CASSQDPIEQYSNQPQHF.

This sequence joins TRBV15 and TRBJ1-5, with D possibly matching TRBD1 (5 bases). This CDR3 is built from 15 residues. Trimming left V 0 bases short and J 7 bases short, with 13 bases between. CDR1 is LNHNV and CDR2 is YYDKDF in the germline V gene (reference sequence). The CDR3, as DNA: TGTGCCACCAGCAGAGAGCTGGGACGAGGGCAGCCCCAGCATTTT. Its translation: CATSRELGRGQPQHF.

J is TRBJ2-7 and V is TRBV7-9; D is possibly TRBD2 (6 bases). V was shortened by 5 bases and J by 1 base, with 18 bases between the two germline ends. Germline lookup yields CDR1 SEHNR and CDR2 FQNEAQ (reference sequence). The CDR3 extends over 16 amino acids. DNA of the CDR3: TGTGCCAGCAGCGGGACTGGCGGGTTTTCATCCTACGAGCAGTACTTC. It yields the protein CASSGTGGFSSYEQYF.

The chain combines TRBV4-2 with TRBJ1-5; D possibly corresponds to TRBD1 (5 bases). V gave up 1 base and J gave up 7 bases, with 14 bases separating them. CDR1 is LGHNA and CDR2 is YNFKEQ in the germline V gene. This CDR3 has 15 residues. The DNA of the CDR3 is TGTGCCAGCAGCCAAGGTGAGGGATCAGGGCAGCCCCAGCATTTT. It yields the protein CASSQGEGSGQPQHF.

There are many counts of this clonotype. The rearrangement links TRBV7-9 to TRBJ1-2; 7 bases line up with TRBD1. CDR1 is SEHNR, CDR2 FQNEAQ, per germline (reference sequence). V lost 1 base and J lost 4; bases outside the gene matches: 6. This CDR3 is 15 amino acids long. The DNA of the CDR3 is TGTGCCAGCAGCTTAGTAGGGACAGCACTCTATGGCTACACCTTC. It codes for CASSLVGTALYGYTF.

This clonotype was counted many times. The rearrangement links TRBV7-6 to TRBJ2-3; possible D gene TRBD2, 5 bases. Looked up from germline, CDR1 is SGHVS and CDR2 is FNYEAQ. The germline V and J ends were trimmed by 5 bases and 2 bases, with 11 bases remaining between them. The CDR3 runs to 14 residues. CDR3 in DNA: TGTGCCAGCAGCGAGGGCCCTTTCACAGATACGCAGTATTTT. Translated: CASSEGPFTDTQYF.

J is TRBJ2-1 and V is TRBV4-1; 7 bases agree with TRBD1. The germline gives CDR1 MGHRA, CDR2 YSYEKL. This CDR3 is built from 15 residues. Trimming cost V 1 base and J 6 bases; bases outside gene matches: 6. DNA of the CDR3: TGCGCCAGCAGCCAAGCGGACAGGTCGGCCAATGAGCAGTTCTTC. It translates to CASSQADRSANEQFF.

This clonotype was seen at least ten times. The chain couples TRBV7-9 to TRBJ2-5; 12 nucleotides agree with TRBD2. The trim removed 5 bases at V and 2 bases at J, leaving 3 bases unmatched. This CDR3 region has 15 residues. Germline assignment: CDR1 SEHNR and CDR2 FQNEAQ (reference sequence). CDR3 bases: TGTGCCAGCAGCCAGACTAGCGGGAGACAAGAGACCCAGTACTTC. This codes for CASSQTSGRQETQYF.

This clonotype was found many times. The chain joins TRBV11-2 to TRBJ2-1; TRBD2 matches 16 bases. The ends lost 5 bases at V and 8 bases at J; junction bases unmatched: 9. Germline V gene data show CDR1 as SGHAT and CDR2 as FQNNGV. The CDR3 loop spans 17 amino acids. This CDR3 is CASSRGTSGRAVYEQFF. Written as DNA, the CDR3 is TGTGCCAGCAGCCGCGGGACTAGCGGGAGGGCCGTATATGAGCAGTTCTTC.

V usage is TRBV14 and J usage is TRBJ1-3; 9 bases match TRBD1. The J segment lost 5 bases and the V segment lost 2 bases, leaving 7 bases of the junction unmatched. Per germline, CDR1 SGHDN and CDR2 FVKESK. The CDR3 sequence is 16 residues long. The DNA for the CDR3 is TGTGCCAGCAGCCAATCCGGGACAGGGTACAGAAACACCATATATTTT. Translating gives CASSQSGTGYRNTIYF.

This clonotype came up many times. The chain joins TRBV30 to TRBJ1-1; weak D call: TRBD1 (5 bases). Germline V gene data show CDR1 as GTSNPN and CDR2 as SVGIG (reference sequence). The CDR3 totals 11 residues. Trimming removed 3 bases from V and 6 bases from J, with 8 bases in between. The CDR3 is CAWRGRPEAFF. In nucleotides, the CDR3 is TGTGCCTGGAGGGGGCGGCCTGAAGCTTTCTTT.

In its sample, this clonotype was seen many times. The rearrangement uses TRBV5-5 and TRBJ1-2; 7 nucleotides line up with TRBD1. From germline, CDR1 is SGHKS and CDR2 YYEKEE (reference sequence). With 3 bases clipped from V and 0 bases from J, the junction kept 11 bases outside the gene matches. The CDR3 is made up of 17 amino acids. Here the CDR3 DNA reads TGTGCCAGCAGCTCGACCGCGCCGGGACAGTCTAACTATGGCTACACCTTC. It yields the protein CASSSTAPGQSNYGYTF.

This clonotype was observed a handful of times. The CDR3 here is CASSPRPAGSGELFF. DNA of the CDR3: TGTGCCAGCAGCCCCCGGCCAGCTGGGTCCGGGGAGCTGTTTTTT. This chain joins TRBV9 and TRBJ2-2, with D unclear. The CDR3 runs to 15 residues. CDR1 is SGDLS and CDR2 is YYNGEE in the germline V gene. Trimming took off 4 bases at V and 6 bases at J, with 16 bases between the two ends. Using reference TRBV9 and TRBJ2-2 for the parts outside the CDR3, the full variable domain is DSGVTQTPKHLITATGQRVTLRCSPRSGDLSVYWYQQSLDQGLQFLIQYYNGEERAKGNILERFSAQQFPDLHSELNLSSLELGDSALYFCASSPRPAGSGELFFGEGSRLTVL.

This clonotype was seen at least ten times. V usage is TRBV12-3 or TRBV12-4 and J usage is TRBJ1-5; maybe TRBD1 (5 bases). V was shortened by 2 bases and J by 5 bases, with 19 bases between the two germline ends. The CDR3 runs to 17 residues. CDR3 in DNA: TGTGCCAGCAGTTTAAAGACACTATTAGGAGGGGATCAGCCCCAGCATTTT. Residues: CASSLKTLLGGDQPQHF.